A selection of T cell receptor beta chains follows, all from one sample in a study of blood T cell repertoires in COVID-19. TCRdb's table, derived via immunoSEQ multiplex PCR, lists solely in-frame clones and lacks some. Altogether about 230,000 clones are present, 75% to 90% being singletons, with the ten largest covering under 30%. Sequenced input: peripheral blood. All receptors derive from a man in his forties with acute or convalescent COVID-19. CDR3s include the opening cysteine and the closing phenylalanine or tryptophan. The D gene is left open where the match is weak. Clone size is stated in some rows and not others, as once, few, many or a class when expanded.

>TRBV7-9|TRBJ2-3|NA|TRBD2
TGTGCCAGCTGGGCCCAGCGGGAGGGCGCAGATACGCAGTATTTT
CASWAQREGADTQYF
>TRBV10-2|TRBJ1-1|NA|NA
TGCGCCAGCAGTTTAGGACGGGGGAACACTGAAGCTTTCTTT
CASSLGRGNTEAFF
>TRBV2|TRBJ2-5|NA|NA
TGTGCCAGCAGACCAGCGGCGGGACAAGAGACCCAGTACTTC
CASRPAAGQETQYF
>TRBV7-7|TRBJ2-5|few|NA
TGTGCCAGCAGCCCTGGTACAGGGACTACTGAGACCCAGTACTTC
CASSPGTGTTETQYF
>TRBV28|TRBJ1-5|NA|NA
TGTGCCAGCAGTTCTCCCTCACCTTTCGATCTACAGTCCCAGCATTTT
CASSSPSPFDLQSQHF
>TRBV20-1|TRBJ2-3|NA|NA
TGCAGTGCTATTGAAATCGCGGCCCCGGGGGATACGCAGTATTTT
CSAIEIAAPGDTQYF
>TRBV3-1/TRBV3-2|TRBJ2-5|NA|NA
TGTGCCAGCAGCCAAGAGCGGGGAGAGACCCAGTACTTC
CASSQERGETQYF
>TRBV27|TRBJ1-3|NA|NA
TGTGCCAGCAGTTTAGGGTACGGAGCTGGAAACACCATATATTTT
CASSLGYGAGNTIYF
>TRBV5-4|TRBJ2-7|NA|TRBD2
TGTGCCAGCAGCGCGGGACTAGCGGGAGGAGGTTACGAGCAGTACTTC
CASSAGLAGGGYEQYF
>TRBV7-9|TRBJ1-2|NA|NA
TGTGCCAGCAGCTCCCTCCGGGGTCAAAACTATGGCTACACCTTC
CASSSLRGQNYGYTF
>TRBV5-6|TRBJ2-5|NA|TRBD2
TGTGCCAGCAGCCTGGGGGGCCTACTAGCGGGAGAAGAGACCCAGTACTTC
CASSLGGLLAGEETQYF
>TRBV4-1|TRBJ1-2|once|NA
TGCGCCAGCAGCCCAACAGGGATCGCTGGCTACACCTTC
CASSPTGIAGYTF
>TRBV3-1/TRBV3-2|TRBJ2-7|once|NA
TGTGCCAGCAGCTCGCCCGACAGTACAAAACTATACGAGCAGTACTTC
CASSSPDSTKLYEQYF
>TRBV7-8|TRBJ2-7|once|NA
TGTGCCAGCAGCTGGAGGCTCCTGACGGGGTTAACCTACGAGCAGTACTTC
CASSWRLLTGLTYEQYF
>TRBV5-1|TRBJ2-5|NA|TRBD1
TGCGCCACCAAGACTGGGACAGGGGAAGAGACCCAGTACTTC
CATKTGTGEETQYF
>TRBV7-8|TRBJ1-5|NA|NA
TGTGCCAGCAGCACCAGGCTCGGTCAGCCCCAGCATTTT
CASSTRLGQPQHF
>TRBV3-1/TRBV3-2|TRBJ2-7|NA|TRBD2
TGTGCCAGCAGCCAAGATGCCACCGGGACTAGGGACCGGCAGTACTTC
CASSQDATGTRDRQYF
>TRBV4-3|TRBJ1-2|NA|NA
TGCGCCAGCAGCCATGACCAGGGCCGCGTCCTCTATGGCTACACCTTC
CASSHDQGRVLYGYTF
>TRBV6-1|TRBJ2-7|NA|NA
TGTGCCAGCAGTGATATCTACGAGCAGTACTTC
CASSDIYEQYF
>TRBV11-2|TRBJ2-7|NA|TRBD2
TGTGCCAGCAGCTTAGGCGGGAGGCAGTACTTC
CASSLGGRQYF
>TRBV18|TRBJ1-2|NA|TRBD1
TGTGCCAGCTCGTCCGGACAGGGGGCCGGTGGCTACACCTTC
CASSSGQGAGGYTF
>TRBV19|TRBJ1-1|NA|NA
TGTGCCAGTAAGGTAGGTGGGCCGTTGAACACTGAAGCTTTCTTT
CASKVGGPLNTEAFF
>TRBV2|TRBJ2-3|NA|TRBD2
TGTGCCAGCCCGGGAGTAGCGGGAGCTCTGAATACGCAGTATTTT
CASPGVAGALNTQYF
>TRBV5-4|TRBJ1-2|many|TRBD1
TGTGCCAGCAGCTTAAGACAGGGAAGGACGGTGGGCTACACCTTC
CASSLRQGRTVGYTF
>TRBV5-8|TRBJ1-5|few|NA
TGTGCCAGCAGCTTGGGGCAGGCGACGGCCCAGCATTTT
CASSLGQATAQHF
>TRBV4-3|TRBJ2-7|NA|TRBD2
TGCGCCAGCAGACACGAAGCGGGAGGGCAATACGAGCAGTACTTC
CASRHEAGGQYEQYF
>TRBV3-1/TRBV3-2|TRBJ1-2|NA|NA
TGTGCCAGCAGCCAAGCCCTAAATGTTTACTATGGCTACACCTTC
CASSQALNVYYGYTF
>TRBV14|TRBJ2-3|NA|NA
TGTGCCAGCAGCCAAGATCTCACGCAGTATTTT
CASSQDLTQYF
>TRBV4-1|TRBJ2-5|NA|TRBD1
TGCGCCAGCAGCCAAGAGGGCAGGGGGCAGGGGACCCAGTACTTC
CASSQEGRGQGTQYF
>TRBV19|TRBJ1-1|NA|NA
TGTGCCAGTAGTATTAGGAGGGACACTGAAGCTTTCTTT
CASSIRRDTEAFF
>TRBV27|TRBJ2-1|NA|TRBD2
TGTGCCAGCACTCCAGGGACTAGCGGGCAAAATGAGCAGTTCTTC
CASTPGTSGQNEQFF
>TRBV7-7|TRBJ2-1|NA|NA
TGTGCCAGCAGCTTAGGGGCGGAAGGGGGTGAGCAGTTCTTC
CASSLGAEGGEQFF
>TRBV29-1|TRBJ1-3|NA|TRBD1
TGCAGCGTGGGTAGGGGGCCTGGAAACACCATATATTTT
CSVGRGPGNTIYF
>TRBV25-1|TRBJ2-5|NA|TRBD1
TGTGCCAGCAGTGAATATGGGACAGGGGTGGAGACCCAGTACTTC
CASSEYGTGVETQYF
>TRBV25-1|TRBJ2-2|NA|NA
TGTGCCAGCAGTGCGGACAGATACACCGGGGAGCTGTTTTTT
CASSADRYTGELFF
>TRBV4-1|TRBJ1-5|NA|NA
TGCGCCAGCAGCCATTCGGGAGGGGCAGCTGAAGGAAGCAATCAGCCCCAGCATTTT
CASSHSGGAAEGSNQPQHF
>TRBV6-1|TRBJ2-1|NA|TRBD2
TGTGCCAGCAGTGAGTTCGGGACTACCCTCTACAATGAGCAGTTCTTC
CASSEFGTTLYNEQFF
>TRBV30|TRBJ1-1|NA|NA
TGTGCCTGGAGTGTACATGGGCGTGAAGCTTTCTTT
CAWSVHGREAFF
>TRBV7-9|TRBJ1-1|NA|TRBD1
TGTGCCAGCAGCCCTGGGGACAGAAGGGTGGGGACCCTCTTT
CASSPGDRRVGTLF
>TRBV16|TRBJ2-1|NA|TRBD2
TGTGCCAGCAGCCAATCATCTAGCGGGGGATTCAATGAGCAGTTCTTC
CASSQSSSGGFNEQFF
>TRBV10-3|TRBJ2-1|NA|NA
TGTGCCATCAGTGATCGGGGGCGGGAGTCCTACAATGAGCAGTTCTTC
CAISDRGRESYNEQFF
>TRBV4-2|TRBJ1-2|NA|TRBD1
TGTGCCAGCAGCCAAGATAGGACAGGTCTTGGCTACACCTTC
CASSQDRTGLGYTF
>TRBV9|TRBJ2-3|NA|TRBD2
TGTGCCAGCAGCGTATCGAGCGGGAGGCGAGCAGATACGCAGTATTTT
CASSVSSGRRADTQYF
>TRBV6-5|TRBJ2-1|NA|NA
TGTGCCAGCAGTTCCGGTTTCTACCTTCCCAATGAGCAGTTCTTC
CASSSGFYLPNEQFF
>TRBV11-1|TRBJ2-1|NA|NA
TGTGCCAGCAGCCTCCTCCCGAGGGAGCAGTTCTTC
CASSLLPREQFF
>TRBV18|TRBJ1-4|NA|NA
TGTGCCAGCTCACCACCGGTCGGGAGGACTGCAACTAATGAAAAACTGTTTTTT
CASSPPVGRTATNEKLFF
>TRBV12-3/TRBV12-4|TRBJ2-2|NA|TRBD2
TGTGCCAGCAGCGGGACTATCCCCGGGGAGCTGTTTTTT
CASSGTIPGELFF
>TRBV30|TRBJ1-1|NA|TRBD1
TGTGCCTCCCAGACAGGGCAGGCGAAAGCTTTCTTT
CASQTGQAKAFF
>TRBV7-9|TRBJ2-1|NA|NA
TGTGCCAGCAGCTTAGCGCAAGGACTCAAAAACAATGAGCAGTTCTTC
CASSLAQGLKNNEQFF
>TRBV19|TRBJ2-6|NA|NA
TGTGCCAGTAGTATCGGGGGTAACTCTGGGGCCAACGTCCTGACTTTC
CASSIGGNSGANVLTF
>TRBV9|TRBJ2-4|NA|TRBD1
TGTGCCAGCAGCGGGATCAGACAGGGGGTCGAAAACATTCAGTACTTC
CASSGIRQGVENIQYF
>TRBV27|TRBJ2-2|NA|TRBD2
TGTGCCAGCAGACGTCAACTAGCGGGATTAAACACCGGGGAGCTGTTTTTT
CASRRQLAGLNTGELFF
>TRBV7-8|TRBJ2-2|NA|NA
TGTGCCAGCAGTCACAGCAGGAACACCGGGGAGCTGTTTTTT
CASSHSRNTGELFF
>TRBV27|TRBJ2-1|once|TRBD2
TGTGCCAGCCGATCTTTGACTAGCGGAGGCTACAATGAGCAGTTCTTC
CASRSLTSGGYNEQFF